The rows below give T cell receptor beta chains drawn from one sample of a study of control samples from healthy donors and cancer patients. Profiling relied on immunoSEQ multiplex PCR, and the TCRdb table lists in-frame clones only, not all of them. The repertoire consists of some 9,500 clones, with roughly nine tenths occurring once and the leading ten covering approximately 20%. The sequencing sample was made of PBMCs. The receptors were sampled from a man aged 55-75 years with colorectal cancer. Each CDR3 is given with its conserved first and last residue. A D gene is named only where the DNA matches it firmly. For some rows the clone size is stated as once, few or many, or as a class when expanded; others skip it.

d_call: -
v_call: TRBV5-3
clone_size: -
cdr3_length: 12
j_call: TRBJ1-5
cdr3_aa: CAGVCWGQPQHF
cdr3_nt: TGTGCCGGGGTTTGTTGGGGGCAGCCCCAGCATTTT

d_call: -
v_call: TRBV25-1
clone_size: -
cdr3_length: 12
j_call: TRBJ1-4
cdr3_aa: CASNQGWEKLFF
cdr3_nt: TGTGCCAGCAACCAGGGGTGGGAAAAACTGTTTTTT

d_call: -
v_call: TRBV28
clone_size: -
cdr3_length: 15
j_call: TRBJ2-7
cdr3_aa: CASSLLQLALGEQYF
cdr3_nt: TGTGCCAGCAGTTTACTCCAGTTGGCTTTAGGCGAGCAGTACTTC

d_call: -
v_call: TRBV5-1
clone_size: -
cdr3_length: 15
j_call: TRBJ2-2
cdr3_aa: CASSPQKANTGELFF
cdr3_nt: TGCGCCAGCAGCCCACAGAAAGCGAACACCGGGGAGCTGTTTTTT

d_call: TRBD1
v_call: TRBV19
clone_size: once
cdr3_length: 13
j_call: TRBJ2-7
cdr3_aa: CASSTTGVYEQYF
cdr3_nt: TGTGCCAGTAGTACGACAGGGGTCTACGAGCAGTACTTC

d_call: TRBD1
v_call: TRBV7-8
clone_size: once
cdr3_length: 17
j_call: TRBJ2-5
cdr3_aa: CASSSLYGQALPKTQYF
cdr3_nt: TGTGCCAGCAGCTCCTTATACGGACAGGCGCTACCCAAGACCCAGTACTTC

d_call: -
v_call: TRBV5-1
clone_size: -
cdr3_length: 12
j_call: TRBJ2-1
cdr3_aa: CASRPGNNEQFF
cdr3_nt: TGCGCCAGCCGACCGGGTAACAATGAGCAGTTCTTC

d_call: -
v_call: TRBV7-3
clone_size: -
cdr3_length: 14
j_call: TRBJ2-1
cdr3_aa: CASSLGPVGNEQFF
cdr3_nt: TGTGCCAGCAGCTTAGGACCGGTAGGGAATGAGCAGTTCTTC

d_call: -
v_call: TRBV5-6
clone_size: -
cdr3_length: 15
j_call: TRBJ2-1
cdr3_aa: CASSLAQRSYNEQFF
cdr3_nt: TGTGCCAGCAGCTTGGCACAGAGGTCCTACAATGAGCAGTTCTTC

d_call: -
v_call: TRBV5-1
clone_size: -
cdr3_length: 15
j_call: TRBJ2-7
cdr3_aa: CASSLEPQGLDEQYF
cdr3_nt: TGCGCCAGCAGCTTGGAGCCACAAGGTCTCGACGAGCAGTACTTC

d_call: TRBD2
v_call: TRBV7-9
clone_size: -
cdr3_length: 14
j_call: TRBJ2-7
cdr3_aa: CASSFSRGDYEQYF
cdr3_nt: TGTGCCAGCAGCTTCTCACGGGGGGACTACGAGCAGTACTTC

d_call: TRBD1
v_call: TRBV5-1
clone_size: -
cdr3_length: 14
j_call: TRBJ1-1
cdr3_aa: CASSVQGRNTEAFF
cdr3_nt: TGCGCCAGCAGCGTACAGGGGAGGAACACTGAAGCTTTCTTT

d_call: -
v_call: TRBV3-1/TRBV3-2
clone_size: -
cdr3_length: 15
j_call: TRBJ1-2
cdr3_aa: CASSHNFQGTAGYTF
cdr3_nt: TGTGCCAGCAGCCATAATTTTCAGGGTACGGCTGGCTACACCTTC

d_call: -
v_call: TRBV2
clone_size: -
cdr3_length: 10
j_call: TRBJ1-2
cdr3_aa: CASPLEGYTF
cdr3_nt: TGTGCCAGCCCCTTGGAGGGCTACACCTTC

d_call: TRBD2
v_call: TRBV4-3
clone_size: -
cdr3_length: 18
j_call: TRBJ2-3
cdr3_aa: CASSQEVAGGRSTDTQYF
cdr3_nt: TGCGCCAGCAGCCAAGAAGTTGCGGGGGGGCGGAGCACAGATACGCAGTATTTT